This T cell receptor (beta chain) was identified in a study of T cells in Graves' hyperthyroidism and ophthalmopathy. Study details: At initial diagnosis, before any treatment had begun, peripheral blood was obtained. Study-level points and caveats: Most thyroid clonotypes with frequency above 0.001 were detected in blood. Onset of ophthalmopathy came a median roughly 6.5 months after the model predicted it.

To note about this clonotype: Its specificity is unknown.

TCR beta CDR3 regions were amplified from RNA. HTBI primers drove first-round RT-PCR of the TCR CDR3. TCRdb used MiXCR to reprocess the multiplex PCR reads, holding one entry per CDR3 protein. Counted here are around 480,000 distinct CDR3 sequences, under 15% occurring once; the ten biggest clones make up 15% to 20%. From germline, CDR1 is LGHNT and CDR2 FRNRAP. This CDR3 is 13 amino acids long. The germline V and J ends were trimmed by 4 bases and 6 bases, with 10 bases remaining between them. Not enrolled were patients with uncontrolled infection, other autoimmune disease, pregnancy or lactation. This rearrangement joins TRBV12-5 to TRBJ1-5; no clear D gene. Sequenced: blood. The clonotype originates from a woman aged 18-29 years with Graves' hyperthyroidism. CDR3 in amino acids: CASGWREGQPQHF. The CDR3 nucleotides are TGTGCTAGTGGTTGGAGGGAGGGTCAGCCCCAGCATTTT.